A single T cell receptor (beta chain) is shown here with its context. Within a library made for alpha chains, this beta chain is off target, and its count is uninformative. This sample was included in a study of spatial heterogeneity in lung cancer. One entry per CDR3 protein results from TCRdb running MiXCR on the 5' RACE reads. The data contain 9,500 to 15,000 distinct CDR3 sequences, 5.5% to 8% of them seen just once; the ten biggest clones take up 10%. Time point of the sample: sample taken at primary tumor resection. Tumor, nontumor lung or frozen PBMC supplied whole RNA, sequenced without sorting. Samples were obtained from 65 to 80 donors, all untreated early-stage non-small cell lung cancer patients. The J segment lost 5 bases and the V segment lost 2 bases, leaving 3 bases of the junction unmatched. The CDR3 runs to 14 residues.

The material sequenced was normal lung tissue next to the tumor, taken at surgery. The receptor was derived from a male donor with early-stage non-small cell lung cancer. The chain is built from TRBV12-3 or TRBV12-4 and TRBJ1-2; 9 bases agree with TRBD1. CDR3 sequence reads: CASSLWGQGYGYTF. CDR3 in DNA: TGTGCCAGCAGTTTATGGGGACAGGGTTATGGCTACACCTTC.